This TCR beta chain was sequenced during a study of T cells expressing NK-cell markers. Study-level information: Sorted CD3+CD56+NKG2C+, CD3+CD56+NKG2C- and CD3+CD56-NKG2C+ T cells supplied TCR beta repertoires.

Germline V lookup: CDR1 MDHEN, CDR2 SYDVKM. CDR3 size: 18 residues. 5'RACE template switching with UMIs produced the TCR beta cDNA. After re-calling the 5' RACE reads, TCRdb lists one entry per CDR3 protein, DNA absent. The clone table shows 550,000 or so distinct CDR3 sequences, with the ten largest holding around 4%. The sequencing input was blood T cells: a sorted CD56 or NKG2C T cell subset, CD4+ or CD8+ T cells, or bulk PBMC T cells (not recorded which). The source is a man in his late teens or twenties in good health. The gene calls are TRBV28 and TRBJ1-2; TCRdb's D call, TRBD1, is unchecked because there is no DNA. CDR3 residues: CASSLSGGGTGINYGYTF.